The TCR beta chain described here comes from a study of T-cell reconstitution after alpha-beta-depleted transplantation in children (dated by TCRdb to about 2016). As for the study more broadly: T-cell immune reconstitution after TCRalphabeta/CD19-depleted allogeneic hematopoietic cell transplantation in children was quantitatively tracked in the study by means of TCR repertoire profiling. Study-level results and caveats: The apparently early recovery of alphabetaT-cell counts about two months after transplant reportedly depended on only several hundred rapidly expanded clones that came from non-depleted graft cells. In some patients, the high TCRbeta diversity seen at day 60 was put down to recipient T cells and intrathymic progenitors that had survived conditioning. Hyperexpanded clone frequencies declined over subsequent months; after one year, T-cell counts and TCRbeta diversity were mostly attributed to newly produced T cells.

On this clonotype itself: The target of this receptor is not known. Base qualities were left out, and no much larger clone turns up one base away.

Libraries were prepared through PCR. This sample was sequenced with an Illumina HiSeq 2500. To normalize quantification of the TCRbeta repertoire, the TCR libraries were built with molecular barcoding that relied on unique molecular identifiers. TCRdb trimmed the raw reads at Q25, called clones with MiXCR and kept productive beta chains. For every CDR3 protein sequence, its rows merge into one entry that carries the most common genes and DNA. The sample has around 500,000 distinct CDR3 sequences on record, more than 20% of them singletons. In total, the top ten clones hold 14% of the sample. This specimen's treatment or condition label, per the study, means: allogeneic hematopoietic cell transplantation with graft depleted of TCRalphabeta T cells and CD19 B cells. Transplant recipients were children who received TCRalphabeta/CD19-depleted allogeneic hematopoietic cell grafts. The origin of this receptor is a boy under two years old who had a stem cell transplant for acute myeloid leukemia, so the T cells may come from the graft donor. This sample comprised PBMCs, mostly from graft donor cells, obtained 360 days after TCRalphabeta/CD19-depleted stem cell transplant.

The CDR3 in this case is CASSFGGPPDTQYF. In nucleotide form, the sequence is TGTGCCAGCAGTTTCGGGGGTCCCCCAGATACGCAGTATTTT. The chain is assembled from TRBV12-3 or TRBV12-4 and TRBJ2-3; the best D guess is TRBD2, with 6 bases matching. V is pared back by 3 bases and J by 4 bases, with 11 bases lying between the germline termini. The CDR3 runs 14 residues from the cysteine to the phenylalanine. Only the CDR3 region is kept as DNA, spanning 42 bases read in frame from base 1.